One and the same sample provided the 32 T cell receptor beta chains below, sequenced in a study of shared clonotypes between healthy human individuals. The method was immunoSEQ multiplex PCR; TCRdb's version includes in-frame clones alone and lacks a portion of them. Here the sample spans about 820,000 clones, more than 85% being singletons. Only CD45RO-negative cells positively selected for CCR7 counted as naive CD8 cells, so terminally differentiated effector memory CD45RA+ cells were excluded. Specimen: naive CD8+ T cells sorted from blood. The receptors originated from a man aged 30 to 39 in good health.

V gene TRBV7-9 combines with J gene TRBJ1-2; 7 positions match TRBD1. Germline-derived CDR1 and CDR2 are SEHNR and FQNEAQ (reference sequence). This CDR3 is built from 14 residues. The ends lost 5 bases at V and 3 bases at J; junction bases unmatched: 6. The CDR3 nucleotides are TGTGCCAGCAGCGTACAGGGGACGGACTATGGCTACACCTTC. Its translation is CASSVQGTDYGYTF.

The rearrangement links TRBV27 to TRBJ1-2, with 7 bases that match TRBD1. Germline CDR1 and CDR2: MNHEY and SMNVEV (reference sequence). J was trimmed by 2 bases and V by 5 bases; bases with no gene match: 5. The CDR3 has 14 residues. The DNA for the CDR3 is TGTGCCAGCAGTCCAGGGGGACAGAACTATGGCTACACCTTC. Translated, it gives CASSPGGQNYGYTF.

This clone was recorded once. The chain couples TRBV6-1 to TRBJ1-5; D uncertain. The CDR3 spans 15 residues. The V gene's germline CDR1 is MNHNS and CDR2 SASEGT. V was clipped by 1 base and J by 3 bases, with 10 bases between them. CDR3 loop: CASSEGTSSNQPQHF. The CDR3 coding sequence is TGTGCCAGCAGTGAAGGTACTAGCTCCAATCAGCCCCAGCATTTT.

The chain joins TRBV10-3 to TRBJ2-7, with D possibly being TRBD2 (6 bases). This CDR3 has 14 amino acids. The germline V and J ends were trimmed by 5 bases and 2 bases, with 13 bases remaining between them. The V gene's germline CDR1 is ENHRY and CDR2 SYGVKD. The CDR3 coding sequence is TGTGCCATCAGTACCGGGGGAGCGACCTACGAGCAGTACTTC. Protein product: CAISTGGATYEQYF.

V usage is TRBV27 and J usage is TRBJ2-1; a possible D gene is TRBD2 (5 bases). Between the trimmed V and J ends, which lost 0 bases and 4 bases, there was a span of 16 bases. Germline CDR1 reads MNHEY; CDR2 reads SMNVEV (reference sequence). The length of the CDR3 is 17 residues. The CDR3 protein is CASSLSRSGRFYNEQFF. CDR3 in DNA: TGTGCCAGCAGTTTATCGAGAAGCGGACGATTTTACAATGAGCAGTTCTTC.

V gene TRBV28 combines with J gene TRBJ2-1, with 10 bases aligning to TRBD2. The CDR3 totals 15 residues. Germline-derived CDR1 and CDR2 are MDHEN and SYDVKM. With V trimmed by 7 bases and J by 3 bases, 6 bases remained unmatched. CDR3 coding DNA: TGTGCCAGCACCGGCTCTAGCGGGAGCTACAATGAGCAGTTCTTC. Its protein is CASTGSSGSYNEQFF.

The chain couples TRBV27 to TRBJ1-1, with 7 bases identical to TRBD1. There are 15 residues in the CDR3. J gave up 1 base and V 6 bases, and 8 bases lay outside the gene matches. The germline V gene has CDR1 MNHEY and CDR2 SMNVEV (reference sequence). This CDR3 reads CASRIQGGANTEAFF. CDR3 DNA sequence: TGTGCCAGCAGGATCCAGGGGGGGGCGAACACTGAAGCTTTCTTT.

This sequence joins TRBV4-3 and TRBJ2-3; 9 positions agree with TRBD2. The CDR3 extends over 18 amino acids. Germline V gene sequence: CDR1 LGHNA, CDR2 YSLEER. After removal of 2 bases from V and 4 bases from J, the junction contained 13 bases not matched to a gene. The CDR3 here is CASSQNPPGLARPDTQYF. DNA of the CDR3: TGCGCCAGCAGCCAAAACCCCCCGGGACTAGCTCGCCCAGATACGCAGTATTTT.

The chain links TRBV27 to TRBJ2-7; 7 nucleotides match TRBD1. The CDR3 loop spans 14 amino acids. The trim removed 3 bases at V and 6 bases at J, leaving 8 bases unmatched. Per germline, CDR1 MNHEY and CDR2 SMNVEV (reference sequence). The CDR3 DNA follows: TGTGCCAGCAGTTTCGACAGGGTGAGAGGCGAGCAGTACTTC. Translating gives CASSFDRVRGEQYF.

This chain joins TRBV28 and TRBJ1-2; D is undetermined. CDR1 and CDR2 (germline): MDHEN, SYDVKM. V was cut by 4 bases and J by 8 bases, with 14 bases left in between. CDR3 length: 13 amino acids. CDR3 sequence (DNA): TGTGCCAGCAGTTCGACTGGCGCGGAAGGCTACACCTTC. It yields the protein CASSSTGAEGYTF.

The CDR3 DNA follows: TGTGCCAGCTCACCAAGGGACAGGTTATCATATTCCTACGAGCAGTACTTC. Protein sequence: CASSPRDRLSYSYEQYF. The chain has TRBV18 and TRBJ2-7; the match to TRBD1 covers 8 bases. Losses at the gene ends were 2 bases for V and 1 base for J; bases not matched to a gene: 10. This CDR3 region has 17 residues. Germline assignment: CDR1 KGHSH and CDR2 LQKENI.

The chain is built from TRBV2 and TRBJ2-1; 9 positions match TRBD2. Per germline, CDR1 SNHLY and CDR2 FYNNEI. The CDR3 extends over 15 amino acids. Trimming removed 1 base from V and 9 bases from J; junction bases left unmatched: 7. The CDR3 DNA is TGTGCCAGCAGTGAAGAGGTAGCGGGAGAGGTTGAGCAGTTCTTC. Translation: CASSEEVAGEVEQFF.

This clone came up a few times. The chain recombines TRBV7-6 with TRBJ2-3; TRBD2 matches at 7 bases. This CDR3 has 16 amino acids. The V gene's germline CDR1 is SGHVS and CDR2 FNYEAQ. V was clipped by 2 bases and J by 4 bases; unmatched bases: 9. The CDR3 here is CASSLYATGGPDTQYF. For the CDR3, the DNA is TGTGCCAGCAGCTTATACGCGACGGGAGGCCCAGATACGCAGTATTTT. Together with reference TRBV7-6 and TRBJ2-3, the CDR3 gives the full variable domain: GAGVSQSPRYKVTKRGQDVALRCDPISGHVSLYWYRQALGQGPEFLTYFNYEAQQDKSGLPNDRFSAERPEGSISTLTIQRTEQRDSAMYRCASSLYATGGPDTQYFGPGTRLTVL.

The V and J genes are TRBV5-1 and TRBJ2-7; D is ambiguous. The germline V gene encodes CDR1 SGHRS and CDR2 YFSETQ. This CDR3 region has 13 residues. The germline V and J ends were trimmed by 5 bases and 3 bases, with 12 bases remaining between them. DNA for the CDR3: TGCGCCAGCAGTTTCGACACCAGCTACGAGCAGTACTTC. Translating gives CASSFDTSYEQYF.

This chain links TRBV4-3 with TRBJ1-1; weak D call: TRBD1 (6 bases). The germline CDR1 and CDR2 sequences are LGHNA and YSLEER. The length of the CDR3 is 15 residues. V shed 7 bases and J shed 1 base, with 16 bases lying between them. In DNA form, the CDR3 reads TGCGCCAGCACCCTAACTTGGACAGAGAACACTGAAGCTTTCTTT. Translation gives CASTLTWTENTEAFF.

The J gene is TRBJ2-3, the V gene TRBV27, with TRBD2 matching over 13 bases. Germline CDR1 reads MNHEY; CDR2 reads SMNVEV (reference sequence). This CDR3 contains 19 residues. The V and J ends lost 2 bases and 4 bases, in that order; junction bases with no gene match: 12. The CDR3 sequence is CASSLVARGLAGWPDTQYF. CDR3 bases: TGTGCCAGCAGTTTAGTTGCCCGGGGACTAGCGGGATGGCCAGATACGCAGTATTTT.

This chain's CDR3 is CASNLPREGATGELFF. In DNA form, the CDR3 reads TGTGCCAGCAACCTCCCTCGGGAGGGAGCCACCGGGGAGCTGTTTTTT. The gene calls are TRBV2 and TRBJ2-2, with 8 bases matching TRBD2. In germline, CDR1 is SNHLY, CDR2 FYNNEI. This CDR3 is 16 amino acids long. V lost 7 bases and J lost 4; bases outside the gene matches: 11.

The V gene is TRBV28, the J gene TRBJ2-7, with a possible D match to TRBD1 (7 bases). Germline CDR1 reads MDHEN; CDR2 reads SYDVKM. Trimming took off 2 bases at V and 3 bases at J, with 11 bases between the two ends. The CDR3 runs 14 residues. The CDR3 sequence is CASSLRRGVYEQYF. In DNA, the CDR3 is TGTGCCAGCAGTTTACGCAGGGGGGTCTACGAGCAGTACTTC.

This sequence joins TRBV7-5 and TRBJ2-7; the table calls TRBD2, which could not be checked here. TRBV7-5 is a pseudogene locus. The CDR3 runs 17 residues. Here the CDR3 reads CVRIPSSQAVSSYEQYF. CDR3 bases: TGTGTCAGAATCCCCTCGTCCCAAGCGGTGAGCTCCTACGAGCAGTACTTC.

The chain links TRBV28 to TRBJ2-1; TRBD2 matches at 14 bases. The J segment lost 9 bases and the V segment lost 6 bases, leaving 7 bases of the junction unmatched. This CDR3 spans 15 amino acids. The V gene's germline CDR1 is MDHEN and CDR2 SYDVKM. CDR3 residues: CASRHGTSGSSEQFF. The DNA of the CDR3 is TGTGCCAGCAGACACGGGACTAGCGGGAGCAGTGAGCAGTTCTTC.

This clone was seen just once. The CDR3 is CASSLVAYNEQFF. The CDR3 region has the DNA TGTGCCAGCAGTTTGGTCGCGTACAATGAGCAGTTCTTC. The chain combines TRBV28 with TRBJ2-1; D unresolved. The CDR3 is 13 residues long. The V gene lost 3 bases and the J gene lost 4 bases, with 7 bases spanning the gap. Germline values: CDR1 MDHEN, CDR2 SYDVKM.

The V gene is TRBV27, the J gene TRBJ1-2; D is perhaps TRBD1 (6 bases). Germline loops: CDR1 MNHEY, CDR2 SMNVEV (reference sequence). CDR3 length: 15 residues. V dropped 5 bases and J dropped 2 bases, with 15 bases sitting between them. As DNA, the CDR3 is TGTGCCAGCAGTCCCTTGTCGGACAGCAACTATGGCTACACCTTC. Translation: CASSPLSDSNYGYTF.

As to this clone: The sample has other DNA sequences that encode this CDR3 too. This chain uses TRBV7-9 with TRBJ2-3; no clear D gene. V was shortened by 0 bases and J by 1 base, with 5 bases between the two germline ends. The V gene's germline CDR1 is SEHNR and CDR2 FQNEAQ (reference sequence). The CDR3 consists of 14 residues. CDR3 sequence reads: CASSLAGGTDTQYF. CDR3 coding DNA: TGTGCCAGCAGCTTAGCTGGGGGCACAGATACGCAGTATTTT.

The V gene is TRBV11-2, the J gene TRBJ1-2, with 9 bases identical to TRBD1. CDR3 length: 14 residues. With 3 bases clipped from V and 4 bases from J, the junction kept 3 bases outside the gene matches. Germline assignment: CDR1 SGHAT and CDR2 FQNNGV. CDR3 nucleotides: TGTGCCAGCAGCTTCGGGACAGGGCCCTATGGCTACACCTTC. It encodes CASSFGTGPYGYTF.

J is TRBJ2-1 and V is TRBV29-1; 8 bases are a match to TRBD2. The CDR3 length is 14 residues. Germline loops: CDR1 SQVTM, CDR2 ANQGSEA. The V gene end was trimmed by 8 bases and the J gene end by 4 bases; junction bases not matched to a gene: 10. The CDR3 region has the DNA TGCAGCTCTGGAGGTAGCGGGACATACAATGAGCAGTTCTTC. It translates to CSSGGSGTYNEQFF.

Worth noting for this clone: Other nucleotide sequences in the sample specify the same CDR3. The V and J genes are TRBV27 and TRBJ2-1; 8 nucleotides match TRBD2. The germline V gene has CDR1 MNHEY and CDR2 SMNVEV (reference sequence). With 0 bases clipped from V and 0 bases from J, the junction kept 1 base outside the gene matches. This CDR3 has 16 residues. CDR3 sequence: CASSLSSGSSYNEQFF. In nucleotides, the CDR3 is TGTGCCAGCAGTTTATCCAGCGGGAGCTCCTACAATGAGCAGTTCTTC.

The chain couples TRBV18 to TRBJ2-1; 9 nucleotides agree with TRBD1. Germline loops: CDR1 KGHSH, CDR2 LQKENI. V lost 2 bases and J lost 2; bases outside the gene matches: 7. The CDR3 loop spans 17 amino acids. The CDR3 reads CASSPGTGSPPYNEQFF. The CDR3 DNA is TGTGCCAGCTCACCAGGGACAGGGAGCCCCCCCTACAATGAGCAGTTCTTC.

This clone was seen just once. This chain connects TRBV6-6 to TRBJ1-2; possible D gene TRBD1, 5 bases. CDR3 length: 16 residues. CDR1 and CDR2 from the germline V gene are MNHNY and SVGAGI (reference sequence). The germline V and J ends were trimmed by 0 bases and 5 bases, with 16 bases remaining between them. The CDR3 protein is CASSYSEAGRRYGYTF. The CDR3 DNA reads as TGTGCCAGCAGTTACTCTGAAGCAGGGAGGAGGTATGGCTACACCTTC.

The chain links TRBV18 to TRBJ2-1; tentatively, D is TRBD1 or TRBD2 (5 bases each). This CDR3 is 15 amino acids long. Deletions cut 0 bases from V and 4 bases from J, with 10 bases between. Germline V gene sequence: CDR1 KGHSH, CDR2 LQKENI. As DNA, the CDR3 is TGTGCCAGCTCACCACCGGGGGAGAGGTACAATGAGCAGTTCTTC. Encoded protein: CASSPPGERYNEQFF.

This clone has just a few counts. The J gene is TRBJ2-7, the V gene TRBV10-1; 8 bases are shared with TRBD1. J lost 5 bases, V lost 2 bases, and 17 bases had no gene match. Germline CDR1 is WNHNN and CDR2 is SYGVQD (reference sequence). The CDR3 has 18 amino acids. CDR3 sequence (DNA): TGCGCCAGCAGTGAGGCGAACAGGGGGATTGATCACGTCCACGAGCAGTACTTC. This sequence encodes CASSEANRGIDHVHEQYF.

The rearrangement links TRBV2 to TRBJ2-7, with a possible D match to TRBD1 (6 bases). CDR3 length: 14 amino acids. Trimming left V 6 bases short and J 2 bases short, with 14 bases between. Germline assignment: CDR1 SNHLY and CDR2 FYNNEI. CDR3 region: CASRDTGSAYEQYF. CDR3 DNA sequence: TGTGCCAGCAGGGATACAGGGTCCGCCTACGAGCAGTACTTC.

The V and J genes are TRBV5-6 and TRBJ1-5; D is uncertain. Between the trimmed V and J ends, which lost 2 bases and 8 bases, there was a span of 8 bases. There are 12 residues in the CDR3. The germline CDR1 and CDR2 sequences are SGHDT and YYEEEE. The CDR3: CASSFGAEPQHF. DNA of the CDR3: TGTGCCAGCAGCTTCGGAGCGGAGCCCCAGCATTTT.